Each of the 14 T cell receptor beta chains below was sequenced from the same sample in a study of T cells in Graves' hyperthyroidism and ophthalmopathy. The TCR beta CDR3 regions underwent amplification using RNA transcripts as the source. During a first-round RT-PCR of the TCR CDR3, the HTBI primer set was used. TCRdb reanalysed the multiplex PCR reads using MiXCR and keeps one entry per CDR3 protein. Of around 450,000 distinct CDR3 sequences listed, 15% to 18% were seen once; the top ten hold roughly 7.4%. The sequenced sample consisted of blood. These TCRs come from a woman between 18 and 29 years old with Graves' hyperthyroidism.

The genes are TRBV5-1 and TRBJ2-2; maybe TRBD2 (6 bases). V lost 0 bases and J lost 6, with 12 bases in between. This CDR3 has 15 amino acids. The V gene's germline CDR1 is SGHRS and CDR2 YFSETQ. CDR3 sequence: CASSLVRESSGELFF. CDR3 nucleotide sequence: TGCGCCAGCAGCTTGGTTCGGGAGAGTTCCGGGGAGCTGTTTTTT.

CDR3 nucleotide sequence: TGTGCCAGCAGCTTAGAGGGACTCTACACCGGGGAGCTGTTTTTT. It yields the protein CASSLEGLYTGELFF. The genes are TRBV7-2 and TRBJ2-2, with a tentative D call TRBD2 (6 bases). Between the trimmed V and J ends, which lost 1 base and 3 bases, there was a span of 9 bases. CDR1 SGHTA and CDR2 FQGNSA come from the germline V gene. The CDR3 extends over 15 amino acids.

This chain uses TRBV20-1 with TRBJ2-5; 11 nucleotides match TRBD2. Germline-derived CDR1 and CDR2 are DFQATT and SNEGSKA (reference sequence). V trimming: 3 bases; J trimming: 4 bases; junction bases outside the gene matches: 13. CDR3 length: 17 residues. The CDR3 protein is CSASPIPGLAVAETQYF. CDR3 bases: TGCAGTGCTAGTCCCATACCGGGACTAGCGGTCGCAGAGACCCAGTACTTC.

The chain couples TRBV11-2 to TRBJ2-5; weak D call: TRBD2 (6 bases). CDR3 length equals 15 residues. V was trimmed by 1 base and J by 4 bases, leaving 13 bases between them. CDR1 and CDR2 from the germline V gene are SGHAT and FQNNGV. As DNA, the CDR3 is TGTGCCAGCAGCTTAGGAGTGGGACTCGGAGAGACCCAGTACTTC. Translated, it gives CASSLGVGLGETQYF.

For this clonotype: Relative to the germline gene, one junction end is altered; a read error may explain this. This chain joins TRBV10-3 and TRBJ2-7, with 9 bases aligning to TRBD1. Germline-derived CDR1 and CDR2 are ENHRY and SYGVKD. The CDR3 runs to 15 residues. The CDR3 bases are TGTGCCATCAGTGAGTCCGGACAGGGGCTCTACAAGCAGTACTTC. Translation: CAISESGQGLYKQYF.

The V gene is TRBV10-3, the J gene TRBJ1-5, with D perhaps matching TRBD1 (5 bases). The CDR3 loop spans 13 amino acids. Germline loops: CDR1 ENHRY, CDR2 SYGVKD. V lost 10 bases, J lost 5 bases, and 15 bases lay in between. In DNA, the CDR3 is TGTGCCACTGGGACCCGGGGCGATCAGCCCCAGCATTTT. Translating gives CATGTRGDQPQHF.

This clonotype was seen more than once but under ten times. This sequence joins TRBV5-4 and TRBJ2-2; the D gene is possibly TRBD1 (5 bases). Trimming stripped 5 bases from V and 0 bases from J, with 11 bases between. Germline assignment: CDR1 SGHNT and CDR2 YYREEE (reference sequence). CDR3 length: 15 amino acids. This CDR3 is CASRPQDANTGELFF. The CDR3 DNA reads TGTGCCAGCAGGCCACAGGATGCGAACACCGGGGAGCTGTTTTTT.

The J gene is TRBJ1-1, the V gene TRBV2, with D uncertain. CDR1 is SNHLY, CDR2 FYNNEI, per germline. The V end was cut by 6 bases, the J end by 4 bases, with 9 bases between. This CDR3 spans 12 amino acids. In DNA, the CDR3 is TGTGCCAGCAGCCAATCCCCCACTGAAGCTTTCTTT. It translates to CASSQSPTEAFF.

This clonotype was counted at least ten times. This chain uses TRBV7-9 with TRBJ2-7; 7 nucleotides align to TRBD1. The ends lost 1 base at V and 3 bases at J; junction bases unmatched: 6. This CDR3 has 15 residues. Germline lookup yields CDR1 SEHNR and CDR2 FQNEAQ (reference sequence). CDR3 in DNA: TGTGCCAGCAGCTTAGGTGGGACAGCAGTCTACGAGCAGTACTTC. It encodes CASSLGGTAVYEQYF.

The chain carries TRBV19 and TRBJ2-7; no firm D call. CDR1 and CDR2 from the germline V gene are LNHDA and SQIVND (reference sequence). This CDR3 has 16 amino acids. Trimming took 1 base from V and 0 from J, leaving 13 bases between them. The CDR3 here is CASSIGIRAASYEQYF. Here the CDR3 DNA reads TGTGCCAGTAGTATAGGAATTCGGGCAGCCTCCTACGAGCAGTACTTC.

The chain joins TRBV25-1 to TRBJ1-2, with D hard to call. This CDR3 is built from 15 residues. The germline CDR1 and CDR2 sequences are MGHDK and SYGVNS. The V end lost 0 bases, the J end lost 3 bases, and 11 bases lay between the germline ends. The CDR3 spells CASSEYLTRDYGYTF. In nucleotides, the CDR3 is TGTGCCAGCAGTGAATATTTGACACGGGACTATGGCTACACCTTC.

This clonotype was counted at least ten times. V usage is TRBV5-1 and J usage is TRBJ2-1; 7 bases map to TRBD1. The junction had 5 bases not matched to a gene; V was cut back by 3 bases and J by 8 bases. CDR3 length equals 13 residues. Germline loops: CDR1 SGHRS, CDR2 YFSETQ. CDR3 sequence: CASSSDQGDEQFF. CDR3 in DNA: TGCGCCAGCAGCTCGGATCAGGGGGATGAGCAGTTCTTC.

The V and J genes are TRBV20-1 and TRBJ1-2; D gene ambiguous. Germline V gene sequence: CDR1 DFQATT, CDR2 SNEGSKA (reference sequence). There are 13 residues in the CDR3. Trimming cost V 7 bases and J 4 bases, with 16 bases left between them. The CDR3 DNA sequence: TGCAGTGGCACCAGCAAAACGACCTATGGCTACACCTTC. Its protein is CSGTSKTTYGYTF.

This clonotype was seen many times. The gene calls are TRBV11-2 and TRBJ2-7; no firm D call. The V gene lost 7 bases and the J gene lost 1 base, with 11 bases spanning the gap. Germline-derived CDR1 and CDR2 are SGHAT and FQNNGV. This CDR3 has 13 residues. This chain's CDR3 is CASIRLGSYEQYF. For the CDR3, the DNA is TGTGCCAGCATCAGGTTGGGATCCTACGAGCAGTACTTC.